This T cell receptor (beta chain) was documented in a study of shared clonotypes between healthy human individuals. Deletions cut 0 bases from V and 0 bases from J, with 5 bases between. CDR1 and CDR2 from the germline V gene are GTSNPN and SVGIG (reference sequence). The length of the CDR3 is 13 residues. Researchers ran the assay at a deep level. Sequencing used immunoSEQ multiplex PCR; TCRdb keeps in-frame clones, though not all of them. The data show approximately 1.9 million clones, roughly 93% seen once. Naive CD8 cells comprised CD45RO-negative, CCR7-positively selected cells, excluding terminally differentiated effector memory CD45RA+ cells. Study donors comprised healthy, HIV-negative adults devoid of recent acute infection or vaccination.

This TCR derives from a man aged 18-30 years in good health. Some clones in this sample may be carry-over from other donors' samples. This rearrangement joins TRBV30 to TRBJ1-1; D uncertain. Sequenced input: naive CD8+ T cells from PBMCs. The CDR3 reads CAWSVVVNTEAFF. The CDR3 DNA reads as TGTGCCTGGAGTGTAGTTGTGAACACTGAAGCTTTCTTT.